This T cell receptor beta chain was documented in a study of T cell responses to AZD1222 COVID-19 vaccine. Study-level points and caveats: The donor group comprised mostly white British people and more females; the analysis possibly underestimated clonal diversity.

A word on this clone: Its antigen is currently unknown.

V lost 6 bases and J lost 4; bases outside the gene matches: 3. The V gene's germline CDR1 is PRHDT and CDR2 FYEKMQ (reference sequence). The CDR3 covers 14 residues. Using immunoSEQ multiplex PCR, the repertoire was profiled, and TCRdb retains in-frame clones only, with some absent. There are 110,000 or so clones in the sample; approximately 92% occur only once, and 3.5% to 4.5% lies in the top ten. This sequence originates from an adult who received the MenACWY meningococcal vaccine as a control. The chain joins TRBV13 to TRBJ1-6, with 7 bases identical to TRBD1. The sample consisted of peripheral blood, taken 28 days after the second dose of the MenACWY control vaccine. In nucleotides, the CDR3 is TGTGCCAGCAGAGTGGGACAGTATAATTCACCCCTCCACTTT. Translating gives CASRVGQYNSPLHF.